This TCR beta chain was retrieved from a study of blood T cell repertoires in COVID-19. Study summary: COVID-19 samples collected from the United States, Italy and Spain covered acute and convalescent phases. T cells, B-cell-depleted T cells, or PBMCs supplied cDNA or gDNA.

In the original workflow: Estimation of nucleated cell counts was performed using reference gene primer amplification. The method was immunoSEQ multiplex PCR; TCRdb's version includes in-frame clones alone and lacks a portion of them. For V, J and clone size, that table is used; D and trimming come from the DNA. The sample lists about 61,000 clones, around 77% occurring once. The V gene's germline CDR1 is SGHTA and CDR2 FQGNSA. The CDR3 has 15 residues. Trimming left V 5 bases short and J 2 bases short, with 14 bases between. This chain connects TRBV7-2 to TRBJ2-3; D is perhaps TRBD1 (6 bases). The TCR was taken from an elderly man with active or convalescent COVID-19. Sequences were obtained from peripheral blood. CDR3 residues: CASSQGGQNTDTQYF. Written as DNA, the CDR3 is TGTGCCAGCAGCCAAGGGGGACAAAACACAGATACGCAGTATTTT.